One T cell receptor beta chain is described in this entry. The data derive from a study of T-cell reconstitution after alpha-beta-depleted transplantation in children. Germline V gene lookup returns CDR1 KGHSH and CDR2 LQKENI. Losses at the gene ends were 3 bases for V and 7 bases for J; bases not matched to a gene: 6. This CDR3 is built from 15 residues. It was with unique molecular identifiers that the TCRbeta library was prepared. TCRdb recomputed calls from the PCR reads with MiXCR, one row per CDR3 protein. Of 200,000 to 250,000 distinct CDR3 sequences in the sample, more than 10% are singletons; the top ten hold over 2.5%.

The receptor comes from a human donor who donated a stem cell graft to a child with acute lymphoblastic leukemia. The chain carries TRBV18 and TRBJ1-2, with 12 bases fitting TRBD1. The sequenced sample was PBMCs from the stem cell graft donor, obtained from the stem cell graft. The CDR3: CASSPRDRGRGGYTF. CDR3 DNA: TGTGCCAGCTCACCCCGGGACAGGGGGCGCGGTGGCTACACCTTC.